The 18 T cell receptor beta chains in this list originate from one sample, sequenced in a study of T-cell reconstitution after alpha-beta-depleted transplantation in children (dated by TCRdb to about 2016). The receptor library was made with PCR. The instrument given in TCRdb is Illumina HiSeq 2500. Molecular barcoding was employed in the preparation of TCR libraries, with unique molecular identifiers being used to normalize TCRbeta repertoire quantification. TCRdb applied fastp at Q25 and MiXCR to the public reads, then kept only in-frame beta chains. One record per CDR3 amino acid sequence lists the most common genes and DNA. The sample yields about half a million distinct CDR3 sequences; 9.5% to 15% were counted once. Clones ranked in the top ten supply around 5.6% of the sample. The material sequenced was PBMCs from the stem cell graft donor, taken from the stem cell graft. These receptors were obtained from a human donor who donated a stem cell graft to a child with combined immunodeficiency.

V and J are TRBV7-2 and TRBJ2-3, with 12 bases that match TRBD2. The ends lost 0 bases at V and 7 bases at J; junction bases unmatched: 5. The CDR3 contains 16 residues. Germline assignment: CDR1 SGHTA and CDR2 FQGNSA. CDR3 in amino acids: CASSLAALAGGYTQYF. CDR3 bases: TGTGCCAGCAGCTTAGCGGCACTAGCGGGAGGTTATACGCAGTATTTT.

The chain uses TRBV29-1 and TRBJ1-2; D might be TRBD1 (5 bases). Trimming took 4 bases from V and 2 from J, leaving 8 bases between them. The CDR3 is 12 residues long. Per the germline V gene, CDR1 is SQVTM and CDR2 is ANQGSEA. CDR3 residues: CSVAGSNYGYTF. In DNA form, the CDR3 reads TGCAGCGTTGCAGGGTCCAACTATGGCTACACCTTC.

This clonotype was counted a few times. This chain links TRBV9 with TRBJ2-3, with TRBD2 matching 9 bases. J was trimmed by 7 bases and V by 3 bases; bases with no gene match: 21. Germline V lookup: CDR1 SGDLS, CDR2 YYNGEE. This CDR3 has 19 amino acids. The CDR3 region is CASSAPSGSGTSWAHTQYF. The CDR3 DNA sequence: TGTGCCAGCAGCGCCCCCTCGGGATCTGGGACTAGCTGGGCCCATACGCAGTATTTT.

This clonotype was seen a few times. V usage is TRBV4-3 and J usage is TRBJ2-3, with TRBD2 matching over 7 bases. This CDR3 has 17 amino acids. The J segment lost 0 bases and the V segment lost 5 bases, leaving 11 bases of the junction unmatched. CDR1 is LGHNA and CDR2 is YSLEER in the germline V gene. The CDR3 DNA reads as TGCGCCAGCAGCAGACACCGGGACTACCGGAGCACAGATACGCAGTATTTT. This codes for CASSRHRDYRSTDTQYF.

The genes are TRBV5-8 and TRBJ2-2; a possible D gene is TRBD1 (5 bases). CDR1 is SGHTS and CDR2 is YDEGEE in the germline V gene. There are 15 residues in the CDR3. V shed 6 bases and J shed 0 bases, with 12 bases lying between them. CDR3 coding DNA: TGTGCCAGCACCTACAGGAGAACGAACACCGGGGAGCTGTTTTTT. This translates into CASTYRRTNTGELFF.

As for this clonotype: A read error may explain this, as a much larger clone is one base away. The rearrangement links TRBV7-9 to TRBJ2-7; a weak D match, TRBD1 (6 bases). The germline V gene has CDR1 SEHNR and CDR2 FQNEAQ (reference sequence). This CDR3 has 14 amino acids. The CDR3 region has the DNA TGTTCCAGCAGCTTACCTCGGGACACCTACGAGCAGTACTTC. Translated, it gives CSSSLPRDTYEQYF.

At least ten counts were recorded for this clonotype. The chain joins TRBV6-1 to TRBJ1-1, with TRBD1 matching 7 bases. The CDR3 spans 18 residues. Trimming took 6 bases from V and 0 from J; bases not matched to a gene: 16. In germline, CDR1 is MNHNS, CDR2 SASEGT. CDR3 protein: CASSHETGQLKMNTEAFF. CDR3 DNA: TGTGCCAGCAGCCATGAAACGGGACAGTTAAAAATGAACACTGAAGCTTTCTTT.

This sequence joins TRBV10-3 and TRBJ1-5, with D maybe TRBD1 (6 bases). V lost 10 bases and J lost 7, with 8 bases in between. This CDR3 has 10 residues. Germline assignment: CDR1 ENHRY and CDR2 SYGVKD. The DNA for the CDR3 is TGTGCCACAGGGGAACAGCCCCAGCATTTT. Protein: CATGEQPQHF.

The J gene is TRBJ2-5, the V gene TRBV12-3 or TRBV12-4, with a tentative D call TRBD1 (6 bases). Trimming removed 6 bases at V and 4 bases at J, with 15 bases between. The CDR3 loop spans 14 amino acids. CDR3 sequence (DNA): TGTGCCAGCAGCCGAAGGACAGCTCCAGAGACCCAGTACTTC. Residues: CASSRRTAPETQYF.

This clonotype was seen more than once but under ten times. V usage is TRBV3-1 and J usage is TRBJ2-6; tentatively, D is TRBD2 (5 bases). The CDR3 is 15 residues long. V was trimmed by 5 bases and J by 9 bases, leaving 17 bases between them. Per the germline V gene, CDR1 is LGHDT and CDR2 is YNNKEL (reference sequence). The CDR3 here is CASSMGSRAGNVLTF. The CDR3, as DNA: TGTGCCAGCAGCATGGGGTCGAGGGCCGGCAACGTCCTGACTTTC.

The chain carries TRBV11-3 and TRBJ2-5, with D uncertain. In germline, CDR1 is SGHNT, CDR2 YENEEA. This CDR3 has 15 amino acids. The V and J ends lost 4 bases and 1 base respectively, with 13 bases between them. CDR3: CASSSRFGSQETQYF. The CDR3 nucleotides are TGTGCCAGCAGCTCCCGATTTGGCAGCCAAGAGACCCAGTACTTC. The variable domain in full, with the rest retrieved from reference TRBV11-3 and TRBJ2-5, is EAGVVQSPRYKIIEKKQPVAFWCNPISGHNTLYWYLQNLGQGPELLIRYENEEAVDDSQLPKDRFSAERLKGVDSTLKIQPAELGDSAVYLCASSSRFGSQETQYFGPGTRLLVL.

This clonotype was counted at least ten times. This chain connects TRBV4-2 to TRBJ2-4; a possible D gene is TRBD2 (6 bases). In germline, CDR1 is LGHNA, CDR2 YNFKEQ. The CDR3 is made up of 15 amino acids. The V and J ends lost 1 base and 9 bases respectively, with 16 bases between them. The CDR3 DNA sequence: TGTGCCAGCAGCCAAGGGACCGAGACTAGGGGCATTCAGTACTTC. It yields the protein CASSQGTETRGIQYF.

The chain combines TRBV27 with TRBJ2-7; D unresolved. Germline loops: CDR1 MNHEY, CDR2 SMNVEV (reference sequence). The CDR3 consists of 8 residues. Trimming pared 9 bases from V and 6 bases from J, leaving 3 bases between. CDR3 protein: CARAEQYF. CDR3 DNA: TGTGCCAGGGCCGAGCAGTACTTC.

The sample holds a few counts of this clonotype. The chain joins TRBV7-6 to TRBJ1-6; D gene uncertain. V lost 0 bases and J lost 7, with 10 bases in between. Germline V gene data show CDR1 as SGHVS and CDR2 as FNYEAQ. The CDR3 is 15 amino acids. CDR3 amino acids: CASSLAGRVNSPLHF. CDR3 nucleotides: TGTGCCAGCAGCTTAGCTGGACGGGTGAATTCACCCCTCCACTTT.

V gene TRBV7-9 combines with J gene TRBJ1-6; D may be TRBD1 (5 bases). CDR1 is SEHNR, CDR2 FQNEAQ, per germline (reference sequence). V was clipped by 3 bases and J by 14 bases, with 8 bases between them. The CDR3 consists of 11 residues. The CDR3 loop is CASSLKGALHF. The CDR3 DNA sequence: TGTGCCAGCAGCTTGAAAGGGGCCCTCCACTTT.

This clonotype was detected ten times or more. The CDR3 sequence is CASSSYRDIGGYTF. CDR3 nucleotide sequence: TGCGCCAGCAGCTCCTACCGGGACATAGGGGGCTACACCTTC. V usage is TRBV4-3 and J usage is TRBJ1-2, with D possibly matching TRBD1 (6 bases). CDR3 size: 14 residues. V lost 5 bases and J 8 bases, leaving 18 bases between the germline ends. Germline loops: CDR1 LGHNA, CDR2 YSLEER.

This clonotype was found many times. The chain uses TRBV24-1 and TRBJ2-3; D not certain. The germline V and J ends were trimmed by 2 bases and 12 bases, with 14 bases remaining between them. Per germline, CDR1 KGHDR and CDR2 SFDVKD. This CDR3 contains 13 residues. CDR3 nucleotides: TGTGCCACCAGTGATTACTCTGGGAAAATTCAGTATTTT. It yields the protein CATSDYSGKIQYF.

This clonotype was recorded many times. This chain connects TRBV29-1 to TRBJ2-3; D might be TRBD2 (6 bases). The length of the CDR3 is 14 residues. Germline V gene data show CDR1 as SQVTM and CDR2 as ANQGSEA. Trimming took 7 bases from V and 0 from J, leaving 14 bases between them. The chain's CDR3 is CSGGLPLSTDTQYF. CDR3 nucleotide sequence: TGCAGCGGCGGACTACCGTTGAGCACAGATACGCAGTATTTT.